The subject of this entry is one TCR beta chain. In this sample, this clonotype turned up many times. This clone's antigen is unknown. Base quality data are lacking; no much larger clone is found one base away. This record belongs to a study of T-cell reconstitution after alpha-beta-depleted transplantation in children (dated by TCRdb to between 2015 and 2016). For context, the study as a whole: T-cell immune reconstitution after TCRalphabeta/CD19-depleted allogeneic hematopoietic cell transplantation in children was quantitatively tracked in the study by means of TCR repertoire profiling. What the research found in general, with its limitations: The apparently early alphabetaT-cell count recovery about two months after transplant was reportedly dependent on only several hundred rapidly expanded clones derived from non-depleted graft cells. The high TCRbeta diversity at day 60 in some patients was ascribed to recipient T cells and intrathymic progenitors that had survived conditioning. Hyperexpanded clone frequencies declined over subsequent months; after one year, T-cell counts and TCRbeta diversity were mostly attributed to newly produced T cells.

Library preparation employed PCR. The instrument given in TCRdb is Illumina HiSeq 2500. TCR library preparation used molecular barcoding, with unique molecular identifiers applied to normalize quantification of the TCRbeta repertoire. TCRdb trimmed the raw reads at Q25, called clones with MiXCR and kept productive beta chains. Each record represents a unique CDR3 protein, reported with the most common genes and DNA among its rows. The sample has about 640,000 distinct CDR3 sequences on record, approximately 13% of them singletons. Together, the top ten hold around 2.2% of the sample. What the treatment or condition label conveys for this sample: allogeneic hematopoietic cell transplantation with graft depleted of TCRalphabeta T cells and CD19 B cells. The transplant recipients were children given TCRalphabeta/CD19-depleted allogeneic hematopoietic cell grafts. Based on the germline V gene, the CDR1 and CDR2 sequences are SGHDN and FVKESK. V is shortened by 3 bases, J by 14 bases, and the region joining them spans 17 bases. Including cysteine and phenylalanine, the CDR3 has 13 amino acids. Of the read, only the CDR3 DNA is kept; its 39 bases are in frame from base 1.

This sequence originates from a male patient younger than 18 who had a stem cell transplant for acute myeloid leukemia, so the T cells may come from the graft donor. The specimen was PBMCs, mostly from graft donor cells, collected 360 days after TCRalphabeta/CD19-depleted stem cell transplant. The chain is made from TRBV14 and TRBJ2-1; a tentative D call is TRBD2 (5 bases match). The CDR3 here reads CASSQAPRGPEFF. The nucleotide sequence is TGTGCCAGCAGCCAGGCCCCCCGGGGTCCTGAGTTCTTC.